This is a list of T cell receptor beta chains from one sample in a study of T cell repertoires in cytomegalovirus infection. These receptors' antigens are unknown. Using its own MiXCR run on the reads, TCRdb lists one record per CDR3 protein. The sample shows tens of thousands of distinct CDR3 sequences, about a fifth of them seen only once. Specimen: CD8+ T cells from cultured PBMCs, collected from culture after CMV antigen stimulation. These receptors were obtained from a human donor in good health (CMV status not recorded). Some clones in this sample may be carry-over from other donors' samples. Each CDR3 is given without its conserved first and last residue. The D gene is left open where the match is weak.

V gene: TRBV28; J gene: TRBJ2-1; D gene: -; CDR3 protein: ASSFYRRGASYNEQF
V gene: TRBV4-1; J gene: TRBJ1-6; D gene: TRBD1; CDR3 protein: ASSQEGQAYNSPLH
V gene: TRBV7-6; J gene: TRBJ2-7; D gene: -; CDR3 protein: ASSLGTPNEQY
V gene: TRBV18; J gene: TRBJ2-1; D gene: -; CDR3 protein: ASSPRWDTEF
V gene: TRBV14; J gene: TRBJ2-2; D gene: -; CDR3 protein: ASSHHTDTGELF
V gene: TRBV5-6; J gene: TRBJ2-4; D gene: TRBD1; CDR3 protein: ASSSGTGRNIQY
V gene: TRBV7-2; J gene: TRBJ2-1; D gene: -; CDR3 protein: ASSRGGGYNEQF
V gene: TRBV6-2/TRBV6-3; J gene: TRBJ1-1; D gene: -; CDR3 protein: ASSGEQGVNTEAF
V gene: TRBV12-3/TRBV12-4; J gene: TRBJ2-2; D gene: TRBD2; CDR3 protein: ASRGGTSGGNTGELF
V gene: TRBV7-9; J gene: TRBJ2-7; D gene: TRBD1; CDR3 protein: AIRAVGQEAAYEQY
V gene: TRBV12-3/TRBV12-4; J gene: TRBJ2-3; D gene: TRBD2; CDR3 protein: ASSLWRGGPADTQY
V gene: TRBV7-2; J gene: TRBJ2-5; D gene: -; CDR3 protein: ASSFGNTPETQY
V gene: TRBV13; J gene: TRBJ1-5; D gene: TRBD1; CDR3 protein: ASSPGGQASNQPQH